These 11 T cell receptor beta chains share one sample of origin, sequenced in a study of T cells in Graves' hyperthyroidism and ophthalmopathy. It was RNA transcripts that yielded the amplified TCR beta CDR3 regions. Researchers ran a first-round RT-PCR on the TCR CDR3 using the HTBI primer set. MiXCR, run by TCRdb on the multiplex PCR reads, gives a single entry per CDR3 protein. Found here are some 770,000 distinct CDR3 sequences, roughly 17% of them singletons; the top ten hold around 7.7%. Sequencing input: blood. The receptors were sampled from a man aged 18 to 30 with Graves' hyperthyroidism.

This clonotype has ten or more counts. The chain combines TRBV7-3 with TRBJ1-1, with a weak D call TRBD1 (5 bases). Germline loops: CDR1 SGHTA, CDR2 FQGTGA. CDR3 size: 13 residues. V gave up 4 bases and J gave up 4 bases, with 10 bases separating them. The CDR3 bases are TGTGCCAGCAGCTGGGGGGGAGGCACTGAAGCTTTCTTT. Protein: CASSWGGGTEAFF.

The J gene is TRBJ2-6, the V gene TRBV9, with D perhaps matching TRBD2 (6 bases). Trimming removed 0 bases from V and 0 bases from J, with 7 bases in between. This CDR3 region has 16 residues. The germline V gene encodes CDR1 SGDLS and CDR2 YYNGEE. The CDR3 reads CASSVGRGSGANVLTF. The DNA for the CDR3 is TGTGCCAGCAGCGTAGGGAGGGGCTCTGGGGCCAACGTCCTGACTTTC.

This clonotype appeared a few times. The chain uses TRBV28 and TRBJ2-1; the D gene could be TRBD1 or TRBD2 (6 bases each). Germline V gene lookup returns CDR1 MDHEN and CDR2 SYDVKM. Between the trimmed V and J ends, which lost 4 bases and 5 bases, there was a span of 21 bases. The CDR3 is 17 residues long. The chain's CDR3 is CASSSVGGGTYDNEQFF. CDR3 nucleotide sequence: TGTGCCAGCAGTTCCGTCGGGGGCGGGACATACGACAATGAGCAGTTCTTC.

This clonotype has ten or more counts. J is TRBJ1-2 and V is TRBV12-3 or TRBV12-4; D is ambiguous. This CDR3 is built from 13 residues. The germline V and J ends were trimmed by 1 base and 4 bases, with 7 bases remaining between them. The CDR3 sequence: CASSLVQSYGYTF. As DNA, the CDR3 is TGTGCCAGCAGTTTAGTCCAGAGCTATGGCTACACCTTC.

There are many counts of this clonotype. The chain employs TRBV20-1 and TRBJ1-6; perhaps TRBD1 as D (5 bases). Germline V gene sequence: CDR1 DFQATT, CDR2 SNEGSKA (reference sequence). The CDR3 is 14 residues long. Trimming took off 5 bases at V and 7 bases at J, with 15 bases between the two ends. The CDR3 sequence is CSALVRGVNSPLHF. Written as DNA, the CDR3 is TGCAGTGCTCTAGTGCGGGGCGTCAATTCACCCCTCCACTTT.

This clonotype has ten or more counts. The chain joins TRBV3-1 to TRBJ2-1; TRBD2 matches 8 bases. V dropped 1 base and J dropped 6; count of bases not matched to a gene: 2. The CDR3 is made up of 14 amino acids. CDR1 and CDR2 from the germline V gene are LGHDT and YNNKEL (reference sequence). The CDR3 reads CASSQAGRVNEQFF. The CDR3 DNA reads as TGTGCCAGCAGCCAAGCCGGGAGGGTCAATGAGCAGTTCTTC.

This clonotype was observed at least ten times. This rearrangement joins TRBV30 to TRBJ1-2; D ambiguous. The CDR3 length is 13 residues. Germline lookup yields CDR1 GTSNPN and CDR2 SVGIG (reference sequence). V lost 0 bases and J lost 8, with 13 bases in between. As DNA, the CDR3 is TGTGCCTGGAGTGTAGCACAGAGTTGGGGCTACACCTTC. Translation: CAWSVAQSWGYTF. The full variable domain, its missing parts supplied by reference TRBV30 and TRBJ1-2, is SQTIHQWPATLVQPVGSPLSLECTVEGTSNPNLYWYRQAAGRGLQLLFYSVGIGQISSEVPQNLSASRPQDRQFILSSKKLLLSDSGFYLCAWSVAQSWGYTFGSGTRLTVV.

V usage is TRBV30 and J usage is TRBJ2-1; TRBD2 aligns across 8 bases. Germline values: CDR1 GTSNPN, CDR2 SVGIG (reference sequence). V lost 4 bases, J lost 8 bases, and 4 bases stayed unmatched. This CDR3 is built from 12 residues. CDR3 in amino acids: CAWTPGGYEQFF. For the CDR3, the DNA is TGTGCCTGGACCCCGGGGGGGTATGAGCAGTTCTTC.

Many counts were recorded for this clonotype. J is TRBJ2-7 and V is TRBV29-1; D call uncertain. The V and J ends lost 0 bases and 0 bases respectively, with 12 bases between them. This CDR3 is built from 15 residues. Germline CDR1 is SQVTM and CDR2 is ANQGSEA. CDR3 loop: CSVEDRSGSSYEQYF. The CDR3 nucleotides read TGCAGCGTTGAAGATCGGTCAGGCAGCTCCTACGAGCAGTACTTC.

This clonotype was counted at least ten times. The CDR3 protein is CASSLSLAGGPAKNIQYF. CDR3 DNA: TGTGCCAGCAGTTTGTCACTAGCGGGAGGGCCCGCCAAAAACATTCAGTACTTC. The V and J genes are TRBV28 and TRBJ2-4; 13 bases are a match to TRBD2. Germline-derived CDR1 and CDR2 are MDHEN and SYDVKM. The CDR3 extends over 18 amino acids. After removal of 3 bases from V and 1 base from J, the junction contained 6 bases not matched to a gene.

This clonotype has only a few counts. V usage is TRBV6-2 or TRBV6-3 and J usage is TRBJ2-1, with D possibly matching TRBD2 (6 bases). This CDR3 has 12 amino acids. V was clipped by 2 bases and J by 10 bases, with 9 bases between them. Germline V gene lookup returns CDR1 MNHEY and CDR2 SVGEGT. The CDR3 is CASSYTLAEQFF. The CDR3 DNA reads TGTGCCAGCAGTTACACTCTAGCGGAGCAGTTCTTC.